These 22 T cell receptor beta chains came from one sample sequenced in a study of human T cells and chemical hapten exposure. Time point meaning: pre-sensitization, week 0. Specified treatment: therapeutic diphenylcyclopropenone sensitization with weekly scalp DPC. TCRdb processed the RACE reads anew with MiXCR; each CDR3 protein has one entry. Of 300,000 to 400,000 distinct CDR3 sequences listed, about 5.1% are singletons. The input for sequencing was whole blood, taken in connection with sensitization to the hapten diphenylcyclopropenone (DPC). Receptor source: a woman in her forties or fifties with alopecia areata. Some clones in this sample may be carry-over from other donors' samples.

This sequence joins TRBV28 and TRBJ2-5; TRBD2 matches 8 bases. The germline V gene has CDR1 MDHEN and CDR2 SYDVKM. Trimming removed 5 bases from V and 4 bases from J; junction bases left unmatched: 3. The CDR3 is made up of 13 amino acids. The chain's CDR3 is CASSRSGTETQYF. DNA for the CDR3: TGTGCCAGCAGTCGTAGCGGGACAGAGACCCAGTACTTC.

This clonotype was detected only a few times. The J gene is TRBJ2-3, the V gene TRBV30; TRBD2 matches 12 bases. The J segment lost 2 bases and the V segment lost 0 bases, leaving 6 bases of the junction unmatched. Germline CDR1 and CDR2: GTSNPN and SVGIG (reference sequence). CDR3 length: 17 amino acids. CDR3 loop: CAWSVSRTSGITDTQYF. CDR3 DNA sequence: TGTGCCTGGAGTGTAAGTCGGACTAGCGGGATCACAGATACGCAGTATTTT.

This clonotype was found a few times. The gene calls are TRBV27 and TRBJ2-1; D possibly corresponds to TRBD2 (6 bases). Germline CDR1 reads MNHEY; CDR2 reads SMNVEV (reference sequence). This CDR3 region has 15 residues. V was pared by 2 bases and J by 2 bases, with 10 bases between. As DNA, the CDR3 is TGTGCCAGCAGTTTAGGCGGGACCACCTACAATGAGCAGTTCTTC. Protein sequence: CASSLGGTTYNEQFF.

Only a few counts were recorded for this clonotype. The CDR3 nucleotides are TGCGCCAGCAGCTTGCACCCAGGGGACAATCAGCCCCAGCATTTT. It specifies CASSLHPGDNQPQHF. The V call is TRBV5-1, the J call TRBJ1-5, with a tentative D call TRBD1 (6 bases). This CDR3 region has 15 residues. V was shortened by 1 base and J by 3 bases, with 11 bases between the two germline ends. Looked up from germline, CDR1 is SGHRS and CDR2 is YFSETQ.

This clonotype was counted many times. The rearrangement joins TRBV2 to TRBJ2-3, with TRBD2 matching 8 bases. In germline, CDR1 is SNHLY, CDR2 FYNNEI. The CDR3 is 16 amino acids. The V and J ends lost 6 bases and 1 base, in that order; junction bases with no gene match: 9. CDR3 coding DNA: TGTGCCAGCAGCCCCGGACTAGCACCTCGCACAGATACGCAGTATTTT. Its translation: CASSPGLAPRTDTQYF.

The chain's CDR3 is CASSSRLNEKLFF. In DNA form, the CDR3 reads TGCGCCAGCAGCTCTAGACTTAATGAAAAACTGTTTTTT. The chain couples TRBV5-1 to TRBJ1-4, with D hard to call. The CDR3 is 13 amino acids. Germline CDR1 is SGHRS and CDR2 is YFSETQ. The V end was cut by 3 bases, the J end by 4 bases, with 7 bases between. Looking up the rest from reference TRBV5-1 and TRBJ1-4 gives the full variable domain: KAGVTQTPRYLIKTRGQQVTLSCSPISGHRSVSWYQQTPGQGLQFLFEYFSETQRNKGNFPGRFSGRQFSNSRSEMNVSTLELGDSALYLCASSSRLNEKLFFGSGTQLSVL.

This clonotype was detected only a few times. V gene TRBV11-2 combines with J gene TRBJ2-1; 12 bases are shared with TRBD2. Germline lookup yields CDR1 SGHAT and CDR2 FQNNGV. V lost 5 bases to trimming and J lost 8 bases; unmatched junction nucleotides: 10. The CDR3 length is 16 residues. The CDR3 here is CASSPEGTSGWYEQFF. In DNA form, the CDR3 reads TGTGCCAGCAGCCCAGAGGGGACTAGCGGGTGGTATGAGCAGTTCTTC.

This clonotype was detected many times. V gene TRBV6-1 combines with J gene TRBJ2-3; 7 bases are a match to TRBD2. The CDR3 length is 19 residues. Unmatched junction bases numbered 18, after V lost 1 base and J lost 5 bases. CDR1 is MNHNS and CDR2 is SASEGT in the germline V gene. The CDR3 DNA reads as TGTGCCAGCAGTGAAGAGCCCGGACTAGGAGCGAGTCGAGGAGATACGCAGTATTTT. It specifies CASSEEPGLGASRGDTQYF.

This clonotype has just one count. CDR3: CSGGTIEETQYF. The CDR3 DNA reads TGCAGCGGAGGGACTATAGAAGAGACCCAGTACTTC. The V and J genes are TRBV29-1 and TRBJ2-5, with 7 bases fitting TRBD2. Germline trimming cut 7 bases from V and 3 bases from J; bases unmatched to any gene: 5. CDR3 length equals 12 residues. In germline, CDR1 is SQVTM, CDR2 ANQGSEA.

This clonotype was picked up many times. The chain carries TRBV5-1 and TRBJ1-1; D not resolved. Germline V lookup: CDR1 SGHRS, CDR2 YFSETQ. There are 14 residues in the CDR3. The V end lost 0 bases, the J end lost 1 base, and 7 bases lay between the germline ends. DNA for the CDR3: TGCGCCAGCAGCTTGGACTCCTGGAACACTGAAGCTTTCTTT. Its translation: CASSLDSWNTEAFF.

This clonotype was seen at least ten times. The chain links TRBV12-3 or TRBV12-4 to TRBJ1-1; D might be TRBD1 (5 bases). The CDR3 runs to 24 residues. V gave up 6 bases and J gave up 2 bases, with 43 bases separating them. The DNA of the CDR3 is TGTGCCAGCAGATACCGGGACCGTGAGAGGGGAACCGATCAAACGAAGGGGAAAAACACTGAAGCTTTCTTT. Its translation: CASRYRDRERGTDQTKGKNTEAFF.

The CDR3 here is CASSRMQRPAHF. CDR3 sequence (DNA): TGTGCCAGCAGCCGGATGCAACGGCCCGCGCATTTT. The rearrangement joins TRBV6-2 or TRBV6-3 to TRBJ1-5; no clear D. Trimming took off 6 bases at V and 15 bases at J, with 18 bases between the two ends. This CDR3 has 12 amino acids. Germline V gene lookup returns CDR1 MNHEY and CDR2 SVGEGT.

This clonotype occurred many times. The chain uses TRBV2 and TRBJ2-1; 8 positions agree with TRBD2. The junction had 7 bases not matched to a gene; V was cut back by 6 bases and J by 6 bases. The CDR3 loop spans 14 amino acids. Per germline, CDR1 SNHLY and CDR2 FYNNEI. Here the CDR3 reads CASRRSGAVNEQFF. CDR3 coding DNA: TGTGCCAGCAGACGTAGCGGGGCGGTCAATGAGCAGTTCTTC.

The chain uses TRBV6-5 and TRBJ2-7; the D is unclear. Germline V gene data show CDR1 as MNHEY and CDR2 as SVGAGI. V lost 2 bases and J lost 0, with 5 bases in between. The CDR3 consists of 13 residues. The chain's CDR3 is CASSYLSSYEQYF. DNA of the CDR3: TGTGCCAGCAGTTACCTCAGCTCCTACGAGCAGTACTTC.

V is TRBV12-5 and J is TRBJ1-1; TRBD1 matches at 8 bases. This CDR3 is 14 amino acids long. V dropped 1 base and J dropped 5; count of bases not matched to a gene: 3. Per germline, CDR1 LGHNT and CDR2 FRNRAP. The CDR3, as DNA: TGTGCTAGTGGTTTGGACAGGGGGGGAACTGAAGCTTTCTTT. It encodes CASGLDRGGTEAFF.

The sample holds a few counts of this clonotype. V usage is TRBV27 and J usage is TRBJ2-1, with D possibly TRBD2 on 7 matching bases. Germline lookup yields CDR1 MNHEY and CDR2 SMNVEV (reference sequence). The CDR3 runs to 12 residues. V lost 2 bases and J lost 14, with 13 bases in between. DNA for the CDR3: TGTGCCAGCAGTTTAGGGGGCGGGAGCGAGTTCTTC. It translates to CASSLGGGSEFF.

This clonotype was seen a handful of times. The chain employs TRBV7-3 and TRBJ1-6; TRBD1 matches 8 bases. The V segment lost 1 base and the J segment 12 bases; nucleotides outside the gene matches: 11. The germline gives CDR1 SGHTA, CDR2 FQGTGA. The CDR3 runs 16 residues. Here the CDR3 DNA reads TGTGCCAGCAGCTTAAGGGCCGGGACAGGCAGGATACCCCTCCACTTT. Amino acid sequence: CASSLRAGTGRIPLHF.

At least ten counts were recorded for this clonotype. The DNA for the CDR3 is TGCAGTGCTAGCCGGGCGGGTAGCGGGATGTCAGATACGCAGTATTTT. It specifies CSASRAGSGMSDTQYF. V usage is TRBV20-1 and J usage is TRBJ2-3, with TRBD2 matching over 8 bases. With 3 bases clipped from V and 4 bases from J, the junction kept 12 bases outside the gene matches. The CDR3 is made up of 16 amino acids. Germline V gene data show CDR1 as DFQATT and CDR2 as SNEGSKA (reference sequence).

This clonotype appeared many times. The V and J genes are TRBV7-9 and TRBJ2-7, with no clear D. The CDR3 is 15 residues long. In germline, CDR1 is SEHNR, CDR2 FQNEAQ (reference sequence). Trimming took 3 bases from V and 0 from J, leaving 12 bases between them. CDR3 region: CASSFFPSPSYEQYF. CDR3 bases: TGTGCCAGCAGCTTCTTTCCTAGTCCCTCCTACGAGCAGTACTTC.

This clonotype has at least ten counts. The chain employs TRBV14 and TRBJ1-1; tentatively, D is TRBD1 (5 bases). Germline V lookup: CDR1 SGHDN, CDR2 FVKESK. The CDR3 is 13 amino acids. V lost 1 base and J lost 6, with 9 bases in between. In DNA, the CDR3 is TGTGCCAGCAGCCAAGTCTTGGGGGCTGAAGCTTTCTTT. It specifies CASSQVLGAEAFF.

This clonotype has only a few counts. CDR3 DNA sequence: TGTGCCAGCAGCCCATTGGGGGCTGGGGATACGCAGTATTTT. This gives the protein CASSPLGAGDTQYF. The chain uses TRBV7-8 and TRBJ2-3; possibly TRBD1 for D (6 bases). V shed 5 bases and J shed 6 bases, with 15 bases lying between them. The CDR3 loop spans 14 amino acids. Germline lookup yields CDR1 SGHVS and CDR2 FQNEAQ.

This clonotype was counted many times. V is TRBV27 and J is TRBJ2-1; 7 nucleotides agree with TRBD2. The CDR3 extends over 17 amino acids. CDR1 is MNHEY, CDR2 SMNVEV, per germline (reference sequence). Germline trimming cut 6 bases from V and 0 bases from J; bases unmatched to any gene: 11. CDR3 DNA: TGTGCCAGCAGCGCCGACCCACTAGCGCTCTCCTACAATGAGCAGTTCTTC. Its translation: CASSADPLALSYNEQFF.